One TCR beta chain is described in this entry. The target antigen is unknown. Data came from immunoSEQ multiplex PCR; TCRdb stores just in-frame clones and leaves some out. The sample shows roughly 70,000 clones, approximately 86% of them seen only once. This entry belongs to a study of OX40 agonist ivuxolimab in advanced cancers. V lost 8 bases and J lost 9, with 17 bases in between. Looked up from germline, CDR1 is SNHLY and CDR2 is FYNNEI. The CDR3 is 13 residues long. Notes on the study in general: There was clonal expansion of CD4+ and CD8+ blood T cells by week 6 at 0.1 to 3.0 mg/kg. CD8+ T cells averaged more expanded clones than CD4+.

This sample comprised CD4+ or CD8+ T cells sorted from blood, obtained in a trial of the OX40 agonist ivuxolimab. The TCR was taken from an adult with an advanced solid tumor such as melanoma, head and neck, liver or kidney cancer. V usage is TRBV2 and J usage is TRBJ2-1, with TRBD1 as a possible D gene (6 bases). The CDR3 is CASAGPRGGEQFF. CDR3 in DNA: TGTGCCAGCGCTGGTCCCAGGGGCGGTGAGCAGTTCTTC.